These 14 T cell receptor beta chains originate from one sample sequenced in a study of cytomegalovirus exposure and HLA in healthy donors. Assay: immunoSEQ multiplex PCR; the TCRdb copy retains only in-frame clones and omits some. This sample carries around 350,000 clones, approximately 90% of them seen once, and the ten largest clones take under 0.9%. Material: PBMCs. Receptors originate from a woman aged 18 to 35 in good health and CMV-seronegative.

The chain recombines TRBV6-1 with TRBJ1-1, with TRBD1 matching over 10 bases. The ends lost 4 bases at V and 0 bases at J; junction bases unmatched: 11. The CDR3 sequence is 18 residues long. Germline loops: CDR1 MNHNS, CDR2 SASEGT. The CDR3 bases are TGTGCCAGCAGTGCGGCCGGGACAGGGGCCCGAATGAACACTGAAGCTTTCTTT. Its protein product is CASSAAGTGARMNTEAFF.

The V gene is TRBV6-5, the J gene TRBJ2-1, with TRBD2 matching over 9 bases. V lost 5 bases to trimming and J lost 3 bases; unmatched junction nucleotides: 2. CDR3 length: 14 amino acids. In germline, CDR1 is MNHEY, CDR2 SVGAGI. In DNA form, the CDR3 reads TGTGCCAGCAGTCTAGCGGGGCACTACAATGAGCAGTTCTTC. This codes for CASSLAGHYNEQFF.

The DNA for the CDR3 is TGTGCCAGCAGTCTCGGGACTAGCGGAGATACGCAGTATTTT. This sequence encodes CASSLGTSGDTQYF. This chain connects TRBV27 to TRBJ2-3; TRBD2 matches at 11 bases. Germline V gene lookup returns CDR1 MNHEY and CDR2 SMNVEV (reference sequence). The CDR3 contains 14 residues. V shed 5 bases and J 5 bases; nucleotides not matched to a gene: 3.

The V and J genes are TRBV7-8 and TRBJ2-1; 8 nucleotides match TRBD2. With 6 bases clipped from V and 7 bases from J, the junction kept 14 bases outside the gene matches. Germline CDR1 reads SGHVS; CDR2 reads FQNEAQ. This CDR3 comprises 16 residues. The CDR3 loop reads CASSFPQGTRSNEQFF. The CDR3 DNA sequence: TGTGCCAGCAGTTTTCCTCAAGGGACTAGATCGAATGAGCAGTTCTTC.

In its sample, this clone was seen a few times. This chain connects TRBV28 to TRBJ1-1; D is unclear. With 1 base removed from V and 6 bases from J, the gap between germline ends came to 9 bases. The CDR3 covers 13 residues. CDR1 is MDHEN and CDR2 is SYDVKM in the germline V gene. The CDR3 loop is CASSLSLSAEAFF. Written as DNA, the CDR3 is TGTGCCAGCAGTTTATCATTGTCGGCTGAAGCTTTCTTT. Drawing the rest from reference TRBV28 and TRBJ1-1, the complete variable domain is DVKVTQSSRYLVKRTGEKVFLECVQDMDHENMFWYRQDPGLGLRLIYFSYDVKMKEKGDIPEGYSVSREKKERFSLILESASTNQTSMYLCASSLSLSAEAFFGQGTRLTVV.

The chain recombines TRBV4-1 with TRBJ1-2; no definite D call. From germline, CDR1 is MGHRA and CDR2 YSYEKL. Trimming pared 0 bases from V and 5 bases from J, leaving 7 bases between. The CDR3 totals 13 residues. For the CDR3, the DNA is TGCGCCAGCAGCCAAGATGCCCGGTATGGCTACACCTTC. This sequence encodes CASSQDARYGYTF.

The rearrangement joins TRBV5-1 to TRBJ2-7; weak D call: TRBD2 (5 bases). Germline values: CDR1 SGHRS, CDR2 YFSETQ. The CDR3 extends over 14 amino acids. Trimming shortened V by 6 bases and J by 2 bases, and 15 bases separated the two germline ends. This CDR3 reads CASMDPSWAYEQYF. CDR3 sequence (DNA): TGCGCCAGCATGGATCCTAGCTGGGCCTACGAGCAGTACTTC.

The V and J genes are TRBV5-4 and TRBJ2-1; tentative D call: TRBD1 (6 bases). CDR1 SGHNT and CDR2 YYREEE come from the germline V gene (reference sequence). This CDR3 region has 13 residues. Trimming cost V 4 bases and J 6 bases, with 11 bases left between them. As DNA, the CDR3 is TGTGCCAGCAGCGGGACAAGGGTCAATGAGCAGTTCTTC. It codes for CASSGTRVNEQFF.

The J gene is TRBJ2-1, the V gene TRBV27, with 8 nucleotides matching TRBD2. This CDR3 contains 17 residues. Trimming took 3 bases from V and 8 from J; bases not matched to a gene: 15. Germline values: CDR1 MNHEY, CDR2 SMNVEV (reference sequence). The CDR3 nucleotides read TGTGCCAGCAGTTTCCGGCAGCGGGAGAGGGGCCCGGATGAGCAGTTCTTC. Its protein product is CASSFRQRERGPDEQFF.

V gene TRBV5-6 combines with J gene TRBJ2-7; 7 bases fit TRBD2. The trim removed 4 bases at V and 5 bases at J, leaving 6 bases unmatched. From germline, CDR1 is SGHDT and CDR2 YYEEEE. CDR3 length equals 13 residues. The CDR3 protein is CASSAGVSHEQYF. Here the CDR3 DNA reads TGTGCCAGCAGCGCGGGAGTATCCCACGAGCAGTACTTC.

The V gene is TRBV27, the J gene TRBJ1-5; possible D gene TRBD1, 6 bases. The CDR3 loop spans 16 amino acids. Germline V gene sequence: CDR1 MNHEY, CDR2 SMNVEV (reference sequence). The V end was cut by 0 bases, the J end by 8 bases, with 17 bases between. As DNA, the CDR3 is TGTGCCAGCAGTTTATCGTTCGAGTGGGGGCGAGAGCCCCAGCATTTT. As protein: CASSLSFEWGREPQHF.

V and J are TRBV6-1 and TRBJ1-6; 8 bases line up with TRBD1. From germline, CDR1 is MNHNS and CDR2 SASEGT. The CDR3 runs 18 residues. The junction had 16 bases not matched to a gene; V was cut back by 2 bases and J by 10 bases. CDR3 coding DNA: TGTGCCAGCAGTGAATACCTGCTGGACAGGGTGGGAGGCTCACCCCTCCACTTT. This gives the protein CASSEYLLDRVGGSPLHF.

The V and J genes are TRBV7-2 and TRBJ1-2; D possibly corresponds to TRBD1 (6 bases). The length of the CDR3 is 13 residues. Germline V CDR1 and CDR2: SGHTA, FQGNSA. The germline V and J ends were trimmed by 5 bases and 0 bases, with 7 bases remaining between them. The CDR3 spells CASSGQTNYGYTF. The CDR3 nucleotides read TGTGCCAGCAGCGGACAGACTAACTATGGCTACACCTTC.

The gene calls are TRBV4-2 and TRBJ2-7; 7 bases are a match to TRBD2. Germline CDR1 reads LGHNA; CDR2 reads YNFKEQ. Trimming removed 2 bases from V and 4 bases from J; junction bases left unmatched: 8. The length of the CDR3 is 15 residues. CDR3 sequence reads: CASSQTLGGYYEQYF. CDR3 in DNA: TGTGCCAGCAGCCAAACCCTCGGGGGGTATTACGAGCAGTACTTC.